The present entry profiles one T cell receptor (beta chain) with its context. Its specificity is not known. Profiling relied on immunoSEQ multiplex PCR, and the TCRdb table lists in-frame clones only, not all of them. The table includes more than 25,000 clones, 65% to 75% detected once. V lost 5 bases to trimming and J lost 5 bases, with 15 bases between them. CDR1 and CDR2 from the germline V gene are SGHTA and FQGNSA. The CDR3 loop spans 14 amino acids. The entry originates in a study of OX40 agonist ivuxolimab in advanced cancers. Overall study: Patients received ivuxolimab, an intravenous treatment, every 2 weeks at 0.01 to 10 mg/kg. Broader study findings: The work left the antigen specificity of expanded peripheral T cells undetermined. Both blood CD4+ and CD8+ T cells showed clonal growth by week 6 at 0.1 to 3.0 mg/kg.

The receptor comes from an adult with an advanced solid tumor such as melanoma, head and neck, liver or kidney cancer. The chain uses TRBV7-2 and TRBJ2-5; either TRBD1 or TRBD2 may supply D (5 bases each). Sequencing used CD4+ or CD8+ T cells sorted from blood, obtained in a trial of the OX40 agonist ivuxolimab. CDR3: CASSRGRGRETQYF. The CDR3 DNA is TGTGCCAGCAGCCGGGGCCGTGGACGGGAGACCCAGTACTTC.